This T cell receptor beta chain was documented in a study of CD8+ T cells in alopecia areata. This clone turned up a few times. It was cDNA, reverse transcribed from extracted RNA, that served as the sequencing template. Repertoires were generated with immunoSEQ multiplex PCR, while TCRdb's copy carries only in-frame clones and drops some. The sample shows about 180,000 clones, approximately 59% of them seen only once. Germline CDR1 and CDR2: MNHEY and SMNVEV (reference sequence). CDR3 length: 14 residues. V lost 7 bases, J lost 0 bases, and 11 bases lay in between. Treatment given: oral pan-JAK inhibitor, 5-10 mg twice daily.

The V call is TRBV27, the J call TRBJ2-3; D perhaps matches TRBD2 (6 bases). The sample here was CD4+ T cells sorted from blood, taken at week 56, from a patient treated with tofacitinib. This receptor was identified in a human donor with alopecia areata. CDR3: CASTVGTSTDTQYF. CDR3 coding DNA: TGTGCCAGCACCGTCGGGACTAGCACAGATACGCAGTATTTT.